One sample yielded the 28 T cell receptor beta chains listed below, sequenced in a study of T-cell reconstitution after alpha-beta-depleted transplantation in children. The authors prepared the TCRbeta library with unique molecular identifiers. Each CDR3 protein gets one entry after TCRdb re-called the PCR reads with MiXCR. The sample consists of 120,000 or so distinct CDR3 sequences, more than 20% of them appearing once. Specimen: PBMCs, mostly from graft donor cells, collected 180 days after TCRalphabeta/CD19-depleted stem cell transplant. The receptors shown here come from a male patient aged 2 to 10 who had a stem cell transplant for chronic granulomatous disease, so the T cells may come from the graft donor.

This clonotype has at least ten counts. The junction departs from germline at one end; a sequencing error may be responsible. The rearrangement uses TRBV29-1 and TRBJ2-1; D is perhaps TRBD1 (6 bases). This CDR3 has 8 amino acids. Germline assignment: CDR1 SQVTM and CDR2 ANQGSEA. CDR3 sequence reads: CSVEQGYF. The CDR3 DNA reads TGCAGCGTAGAACAGGGATACTTC.

This clonotype appeared many times. The V call is TRBV12-3 or TRBV12-4, the J call TRBJ1-3; D ambiguous. V was clipped by 5 bases and J by 2 bases, with 7 bases between them. The CDR3 is made up of 13 amino acids. The CDR3 here is CASSTTAGNTIYF. The CDR3 DNA sequence: TGTGCCAGCAGTACGACGGCTGGAAACACCATATATTTT.

There are a few counts of this clonotype. The chain couples TRBV5-1 to TRBJ2-7; possible D gene TRBD2, 5 bases. V lost 2 bases to trimming and J lost 6 bases, with 9 bases between them. This CDR3 region has 12 residues. Per germline, CDR1 SGHRS and CDR2 YFSETQ. The CDR3 region has the DNA TGCGCCAGCAGCTTCCTAGCTGGCGAGCAGTACTTC. Translation gives CASSFLAGEQYF.

This clonotype was detected many times. V usage is TRBV4-2 and J usage is TRBJ2-2; no clear D gene. V was cut by 2 bases and J by 2 bases, with 0 bases left in between. Germline V gene data show CDR1 as LGHNA and CDR2 as YNFKEQ. The CDR3 sequence is 12 residues long. The CDR3 reads CASSQNTGELFF. The DNA of the CDR3 is TGTGCCAGCAGCCAAAACACCGGGGAGCTGTTTTTT.

This clonotype came up many times. J is TRBJ2-3 and V is TRBV7-2; D not certain. The CDR3 covers 14 residues. CDR1 SGHTA and CDR2 FQGNSA come from the germline V gene. Trimming stripped 3 bases from V and 2 bases from J, with 9 bases between. CDR3: CASSFALHTDTQYF. The CDR3 region has the DNA TGTGCCAGCAGCTTTGCCCTCCACACAGATACGCAGTATTTT. Drawing the rest from reference TRBV7-2 and TRBJ2-3, the complete variable domain is GAGVSQSPSNKVTEKGKDVELRCDPISGHTALYWYRQSLGQGLEFLIYFQGNSAPDKSGLPSDRFSAERTGGSVSTLTIQRTQQEDSAVYLCASSFALHTDTQYFGPGTRLTVL.

In its sample, this clonotype was seen many times. The gene calls are TRBV3-1 and TRBJ2-1; 7 bases align to TRBD2. V shed 3 bases and J 8 bases; nucleotides not matched to a gene: 16. Germline V gene data show CDR1 as LGHDT and CDR2 as YNNKEL (reference sequence). This CDR3 has 17 residues. The CDR3, as DNA: TGTGCCAGCAGCCAGTGGGGGGGGAGCTCCCCGGGCGATGAGCAGTTCTTC. Translating gives CASSQWGGSSPGDEQFF.

V is TRBV7-2 and J is TRBJ2-1, with a weak D call TRBD2 (5 bases). Germline values: CDR1 SGHTA, CDR2 FQGNSA. V was cut by 1 base and J by 10 bases, with 8 bases left in between. There are 12 residues in the CDR3. CDR3 sequence (DNA): TGTGCCAGCAGCTTAGTGGGAGTGGAGCAGTTCTTC. It specifies CASSLVGVEQFF.

This rearrangement joins TRBV4-2 to TRBJ2-7, with 7 bases matching TRBD2. CDR3 length: 14 residues. J gave up 3 bases and V 0 bases, and 2 bases lay outside the gene matches. Germline CDR1 and CDR2: LGHNA and YNFKEQ. The CDR3 protein is CASSQDLADYEQYF. The CDR3 region has the DNA TGTGCCAGCAGCCAAGATCTAGCGGACTACGAGCAGTACTTC.

This chain connects TRBV20-1 to TRBJ2-7; 11 nucleotides align to TRBD2. The CDR3 contains 15 residues. Germline V gene data show CDR1 as DFQATT and CDR2 as SNEGSKA (reference sequence). Unmatched junction bases numbered 7, after V lost 3 bases and J lost 3 bases. The CDR3 region has the DNA TGCAGTGCTAGTAGTAGCGGGGGGGCTTACTACGAGCAGTACTTC. Its translation: CSASSSGGAYYEQYF.

This clonotype was detected a few times. The gene calls are TRBV27 and TRBJ2-7; 9 bases are shared with TRBD1. This CDR3 spans 14 amino acids. Losses at the gene ends were 2 bases for V and 7 bases for J; bases not matched to a gene: 6. Germline values: CDR1 MNHEY, CDR2 SMNVEV (reference sequence). This CDR3 is CASSLRGTGREQYF. CDR3 DNA: TGTGCCAGCAGTTTAAGGGGGACAGGGAGAGAGCAGTACTTC.

This clonotype occurred a few times. The chain has TRBV29-1 and TRBJ2-6; tentative D call: TRBD1 (6 bases). The CDR3 loop spans 15 amino acids. Germline assignment: CDR1 SQVTM and CDR2 ANQGSEA. V lost 6 bases, J lost 4 bases, and 16 bases lay in between. CDR3 DNA sequence: TGCAGCGTCAGAACGTTAGGGACAGGGGCCAACGTCCTGACTTTC. Translated: CSVRTLGTGANVLTF.

There are many counts of this clonotype. The J gene is TRBJ1-1, the V gene TRBV12-3 or TRBV12-4; D ambiguous. V was cut by 2 bases and J by 4 bases, with 11 bases left in between. The CDR3 runs to 14 residues. The CDR3 reads CASSLKDWGTEAFF. The CDR3 coding sequence is TGTGCCAGCAGTTTAAAGGATTGGGGCACTGAAGCTTTCTTT.

This clonotype was detected many times. The chain joins TRBV27 to TRBJ2-6; D gene uncertain. This CDR3 region has 13 residues. Germline V CDR1 and CDR2: MNHEY, SMNVEV (reference sequence). The V end lost 4 bases, the J end lost 1 base, and 2 bases lay between the germline ends. CDR3: CASSSSGANVLTF. The CDR3 DNA sequence: TGTGCCAGCAGTTCTTCTGGGGCCAACGTCCTGACTTTC.

The chain recombines TRBV5-1 with TRBJ2-7; 11 nucleotides agree with TRBD2. The CDR3 is 16 residues long. The germline V gene has CDR1 SGHRS and CDR2 YFSETQ. V shed 4 bases, J shed 1 base, and the junction held 7 bases outside the gene matches. CDR3 sequence: CASSTLAGVPSYEQYF. The CDR3 nucleotides are TGCGCCAGCAGCACACTAGCGGGGGTACCTTCCTACGAGCAGTACTTC.

The V gene is TRBV13, the J gene TRBJ2-1; D might be TRBD1 or TRBD2, each matching 5 bases. Germline lookup yields CDR1 PRHDT and CDR2 FYEKMQ (reference sequence). The CDR3 totals 14 residues. V was clipped by 4 bases and J by 2 bases, with 9 bases between them. CDR3 DNA: TGTGCCAGCAGCTCCAGGGACGCCTACAATGAGCAGTTCTTC. This encodes CASSSRDAYNEQFF.

In this sample, this clonotype turned up a few times. The chain employs TRBV5-1 and TRBJ2-1, with D tentatively TRBD1 (6 bases). Germline V gene sequence: CDR1 SGHRS, CDR2 YFSETQ. The CDR3 contains 14 residues. V shed 4 bases and J shed 5 bases, with 13 bases lying between them. As DNA, the CDR3 is TGCGCCAGCAGCCGCGTGGGGGCCCACAATGAGCAGTTCTTC. This codes for CASSRVGAHNEQFF.

This clonotype was recorded a few times. The chain is built from TRBV5-1 and TRBJ1-1, with 9 bases identical to TRBD1. The V gene end was trimmed by 5 bases and the J gene end by 5 bases; junction bases not matched to a gene: 10. Germline values: CDR1 SGHRS, CDR2 YFSETQ. The CDR3 runs to 15 residues. CDR3 sequence reads: CASRWDGQGRTEAFF. As DNA, the CDR3 is TGCGCCAGCAGATGGGATGGACAGGGGAGGACTGAAGCTTTCTTT.

There are a few counts of this clonotype. This chain links TRBV20-1 with TRBJ2-2; TRBD2 aligns across 12 bases. Germline V gene lookup returns CDR1 DFQATT and CDR2 SNEGSKA (reference sequence). V shed 3 bases and J 6 bases; nucleotides not matched to a gene: 5. The CDR3 has 15 residues. CDR3 amino acids: CSASGLAGFSGELFF. CDR3 in DNA: TGCAGTGCTAGCGGACTAGCGGGATTCTCCGGGGAGCTGTTTTTT.

This clonotype was picked up many times. The chain uses TRBV28 and TRBJ2-7; TRBD2 aligns across 10 bases. The CDR3 has 20 residues. The J segment lost 5 bases and the V segment lost 5 bases, leaving 24 bases of the junction unmatched. Per the germline V gene, CDR1 is MDHEN and CDR2 is SYDVKM. DNA for the CDR3: TGTGCCAGCAGTCCCCTTGGGCTAGCGGGAGTTCGGGGAGCGTTTCACGAGCAGTACTTC. Residues: CASSPLGLAGVRGAFHEQYF.

This clonotype was found a few times. The chain combines TRBV28 with TRBJ2-1; possibly TRBD1 for D (5 bases). The V end lost 7 bases, the J end lost 4 bases, and 14 bases lay between the germline ends. CDR3 length equals 14 residues. CDR1 MDHEN and CDR2 SYDVKM come from the germline V gene. The CDR3 is CASTQRDRYNEQFF. CDR3 DNA: TGTGCCAGCACCCAGCGAGACAGATACAATGAGCAGTTCTTC.

This chain joins TRBV12-3 or TRBV12-4 and TRBJ2-3, with D possibly matching TRBD1 (6 bases). This CDR3 contains 12 residues. Trimming removed 3 bases from V and 9 bases from J, with 10 bases in between. The CDR3 sequence: CASSFTGTTQYF. In nucleotides, the CDR3 is TGTGCCAGCAGTTTCACCGGGACAACGCAGTATTTT.

J is TRBJ2-7 and V is TRBV5-4; 8 bases map to TRBD2. Trimming at V came to 1 base and at J to 9 bases, leaving 9 bases not matched to a gene. The CDR3 covers 14 residues. Germline lookup yields CDR1 SGHNT and CDR2 YYREEE (reference sequence). The CDR3, as DNA: TGTGCCAGCAGCTTGACAGGAAACCGGGGGGGGCAGTACTTC. Translated, it gives CASSLTGNRGGQYF.

The V call is TRBV18, the J call TRBJ2-5; a weak D match, TRBD1 (5 bases). Trimming cost V 3 bases and J 5 bases, with 10 bases left between them. Germline-derived CDR1 and CDR2 are KGHSH and LQKENI. The CDR3 spans 13 residues. CDR3 protein: CASSPGLGETQYF. CDR3 sequence (DNA): TGTGCCAGCTCACCGGGGCTGGGGGAGACCCAGTACTTC.

This clonotype was recorded many times. This chain uses TRBV7-6 with TRBJ1-5, with 7 nucleotides matching TRBD1. V lost 1 base and J lost 5; bases outside the gene matches: 2. The CDR3 is 14 residues long. Germline assignment: CDR1 SGHVS and CDR2 FNYEAQ. The CDR3 DNA sequence: TGTGCCAGCAGCTTAGAGGGGGCCGATCAGCCCCAGCATTTT. Translating gives CASSLEGADQPQHF.

This chain links TRBV20-1 with TRBJ2-4; the D gene is possibly TRBD1 (6 bases). V was shortened by 1 base and J by 7 bases, with 8 bases between the two germline ends. CDR3 length: 12 residues. Germline V gene sequence: CDR1 DFQATT, CDR2 SNEGSKA (reference sequence). The CDR3: CSARGGHNIQYF. CDR3 DNA sequence: TGCAGTGCTAGAGGGGGGCACAACATTCAGTACTTC.

This clonotype has ten or more counts. CDR3 in amino acids: CAISELDSVGEQYF. DNA for the CDR3: TGTGCCATCAGTGAGTTAGACAGTGTAGGAGAGCAGTACTTC. V and J are TRBV10-3 and TRBJ2-7; D possibly corresponds to TRBD1 (5 bases). This CDR3 region has 14 residues. Trimming removed 1 base from V and 7 bases from J, with 14 bases in between. Germline V gives CDR1 ENHRY, CDR2 SYGVKD.

The genes are TRBV7-2 and TRBJ2-5; D possibly corresponds to TRBD2 (6 bases). Germline V lookup: CDR1 SGHTA, CDR2 FQGNSA. V was trimmed by 1 base and J by 4 bases, leaving 13 bases between them. The CDR3 length is 15 residues. The DNA of the CDR3 is TGTGCCAGCAGCTTAGGTTTAGGGACTTTAGAGACCCAGTACTTC. It specifies CASSLGLGTLETQYF.

This clonotype was detected many times. V is TRBV12-3 or TRBV12-4 and J is TRBJ2-1; D is ambiguous. The CDR3 is 12 amino acids. V dropped 6 bases and J dropped 8 bases, with 11 bases sitting between them. The CDR3 DNA follows: TGTGCCAGCAGCCGCACTCCGTATGAGCAGTTCTTC. The encoded protein is CASSRTPYEQFF.